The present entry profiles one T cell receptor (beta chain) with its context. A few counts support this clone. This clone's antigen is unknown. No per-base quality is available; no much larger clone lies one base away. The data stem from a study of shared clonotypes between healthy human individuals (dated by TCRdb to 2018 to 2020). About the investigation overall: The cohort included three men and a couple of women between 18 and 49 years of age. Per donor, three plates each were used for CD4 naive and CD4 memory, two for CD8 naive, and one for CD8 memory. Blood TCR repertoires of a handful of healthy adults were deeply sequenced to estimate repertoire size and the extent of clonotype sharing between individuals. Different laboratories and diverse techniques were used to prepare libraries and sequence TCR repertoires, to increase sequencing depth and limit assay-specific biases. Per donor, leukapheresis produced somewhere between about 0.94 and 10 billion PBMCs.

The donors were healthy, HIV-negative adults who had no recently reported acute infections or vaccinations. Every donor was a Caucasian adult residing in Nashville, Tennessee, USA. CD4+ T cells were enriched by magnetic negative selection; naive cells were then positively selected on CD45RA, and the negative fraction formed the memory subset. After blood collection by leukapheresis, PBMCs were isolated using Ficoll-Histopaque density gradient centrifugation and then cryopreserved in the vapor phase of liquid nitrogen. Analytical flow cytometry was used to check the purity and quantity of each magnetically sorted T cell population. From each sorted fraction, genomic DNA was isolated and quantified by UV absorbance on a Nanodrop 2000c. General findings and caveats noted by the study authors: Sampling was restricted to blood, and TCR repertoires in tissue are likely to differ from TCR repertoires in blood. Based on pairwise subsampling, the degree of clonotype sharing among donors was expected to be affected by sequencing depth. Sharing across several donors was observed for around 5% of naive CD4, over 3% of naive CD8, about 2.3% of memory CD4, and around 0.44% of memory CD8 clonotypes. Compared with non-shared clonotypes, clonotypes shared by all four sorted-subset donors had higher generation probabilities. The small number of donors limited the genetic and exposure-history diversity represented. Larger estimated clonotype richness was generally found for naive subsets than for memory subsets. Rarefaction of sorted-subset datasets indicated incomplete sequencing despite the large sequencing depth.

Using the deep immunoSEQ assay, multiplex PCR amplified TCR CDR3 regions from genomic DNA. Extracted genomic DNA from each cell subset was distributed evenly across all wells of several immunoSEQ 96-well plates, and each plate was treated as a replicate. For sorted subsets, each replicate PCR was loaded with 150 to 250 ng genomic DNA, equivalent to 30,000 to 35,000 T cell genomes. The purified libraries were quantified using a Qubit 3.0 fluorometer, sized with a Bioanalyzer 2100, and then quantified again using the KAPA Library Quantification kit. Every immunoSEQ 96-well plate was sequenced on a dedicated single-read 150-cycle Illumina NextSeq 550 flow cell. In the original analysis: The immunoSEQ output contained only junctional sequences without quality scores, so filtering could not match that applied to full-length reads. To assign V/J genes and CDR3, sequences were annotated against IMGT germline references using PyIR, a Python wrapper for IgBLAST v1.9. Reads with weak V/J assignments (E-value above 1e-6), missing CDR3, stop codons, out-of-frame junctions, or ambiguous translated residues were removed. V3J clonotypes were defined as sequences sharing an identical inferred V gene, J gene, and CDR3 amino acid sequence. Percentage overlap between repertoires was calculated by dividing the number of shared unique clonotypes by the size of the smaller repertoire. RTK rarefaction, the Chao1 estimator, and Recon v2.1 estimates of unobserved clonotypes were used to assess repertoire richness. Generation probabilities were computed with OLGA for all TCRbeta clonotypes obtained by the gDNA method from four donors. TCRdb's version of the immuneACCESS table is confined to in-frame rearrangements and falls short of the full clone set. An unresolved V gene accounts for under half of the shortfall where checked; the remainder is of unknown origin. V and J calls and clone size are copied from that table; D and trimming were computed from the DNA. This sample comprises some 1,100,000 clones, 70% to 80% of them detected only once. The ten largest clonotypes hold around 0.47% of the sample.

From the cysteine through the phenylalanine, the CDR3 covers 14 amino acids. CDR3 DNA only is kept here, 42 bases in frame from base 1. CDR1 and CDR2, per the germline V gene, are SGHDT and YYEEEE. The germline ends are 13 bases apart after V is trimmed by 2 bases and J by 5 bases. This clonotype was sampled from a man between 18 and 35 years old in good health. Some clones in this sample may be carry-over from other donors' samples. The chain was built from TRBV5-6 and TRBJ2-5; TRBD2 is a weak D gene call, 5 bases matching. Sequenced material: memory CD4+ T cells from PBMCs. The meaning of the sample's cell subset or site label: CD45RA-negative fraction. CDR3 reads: CASSLRGLGETQYF. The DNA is TGTGCCAGCAGCTTAAGAGGACTGGGGGAGACCCAGTACTTC.